This record covers a single T cell receptor (beta chain). The antigen remains unidentified. This specimen comes from a study of OX40 agonist ivuxolimab in advanced cancers. V was trimmed by 1 base and J by 4 bases, leaving 8 bases between them. Per the germline V gene, CDR1 is SGHDN and CDR2 is FVKESK. This CDR3 contains 13 residues. Study-wide results and caveats: Clonal expansion was seen in CD4+ and CD8+ blood T cells by week 6 at 0.1 to 3.0 mg/kg. Expanded peripheral T-cell antigen specificity went undetermined.

Libraries were prepared by immunoSEQ multiplex PCR; TCRdb keeps only in-frame clonotypes and omits some of them. Among around 70,000 clones listed, approximately 82% were seen once. The gene calls are TRBV14 and TRBJ2-7, with D perhaps being TRBD1 or TRBD2 (6 bases each). The specimen was CD4+ or CD8+ T cells sorted from blood, collected in a trial of the OX40 agonist ivuxolimab. The clonotype was recovered from an adult with an advanced solid tumor such as melanoma, head and neck, liver or kidney cancer. CDR3 protein: CASSQGGAYEQYF. Written as DNA, the CDR3 is TGTGCCAGCAGCCAAGGGGGGGCTTACGAGCAGTACTTC.